These 16 T cell receptor beta chains were sequenced from one sample in a study of T-cell reconstitution after alpha-beta-depleted transplantation in children. Molecular barcoding with unique molecular identifiers was used for the TCRbeta library. From the PCR reads, TCRdb called clonotypes with MiXCR, one entry per CDR3 protein. In the table there are 490,000 or so distinct CDR3 sequences, about an eighth of which are singletons. The source was PBMCs from the stem cell graft donor, collected from the stem cell graft. These receptor sequences come from a human donor who donated a stem cell graft to a child with combined immunodeficiency.

The chain employs TRBV4-3 and TRBJ2-3; a weak D match, TRBD2 (5 bases). In germline, CDR1 is LGHNA, CDR2 YSLEER. V lost 3 bases and J lost 5, with 15 bases in between. This CDR3 comprises 15 residues. The CDR3, as DNA: TGCGCCAGCAGCCACGCCTACGGCCGGGGAGATACGCAGTATTTT. It specifies CASSHAYGRGDTQYF.

This clonotype was observed once. The rearrangement uses TRBV7-2 and TRBJ2-3; D remains ambiguous. CDR3 length: 13 amino acids. Germline CDR1 reads SGHTA; CDR2 reads FQGNSA. V was cut by 0 bases and J by 8 bases, with 9 bases left in between. CDR3 sequence reads: CASSLAPSGTQYF. The CDR3 DNA follows: TGTGCCAGCAGCTTAGCGCCGTCGGGTACGCAGTATTTT.

This clonotype was found a few times. The chain has TRBV12-3 or TRBV12-4 and TRBJ2-5; either TRBD1 or TRBD2 may fit D (5 bases each). V dropped 3 bases and J dropped 3 bases, with 11 bases sitting between them. The CDR3 spans 14 residues. DNA for the CDR3: TGTGCCAGCAGTTTGCCGGGACCAAAAGAGACCCAGTACTTC. This codes for CASSLPGPKETQYF.

This clonotype was detected only a few times. This chain joins TRBV18 and TRBJ2-7, with unresolved D. V lost 0 bases to trimming and J lost 2 bases, with 8 bases between them. CDR1 is KGHSH and CDR2 is LQKENI in the germline V gene. This CDR3 comprises 14 residues. The CDR3 spells CASSPPTRTYEQYF. CDR3 in DNA: TGTGCCAGCTCACCACCAACTCGCACCTACGAGCAGTACTTC. Drawing the rest from reference TRBV18 and TRBJ2-7, the complete variable domain is NAGVMQNPRHLVRRRGQEARLRCSPMKGHSHVYWYRQLPEEGLKFMVYLQKENIIDESGMPKERFSAEFPKEGPSILRIQQVVRGDSAAYFCASSPPTRTYEQYFGPGTRLTVT.

The chain employs TRBV27 and TRBJ2-7; tentatively, D is TRBD1 or TRBD2 (5 bases each). V dropped 6 bases and J dropped 3 bases, with 12 bases sitting between them. CDR1 MNHEY and CDR2 SMNVEV come from the germline V gene (reference sequence). The length of the CDR3 is 13 residues. The CDR3 is CASRGDDHYEQYF. In nucleotides, the CDR3 is TGTGCCAGCAGGGGGGACGACCACTACGAGCAGTACTTC.

As DNA, the CDR3 is TGTGCCTGGAGTCACCCCCAGGGACTAGCAAGGTGGTACTTC. It translates to CAWSHPQGLARWYF. This rearrangement joins TRBV30 to TRBJ2-7; 9 bases are a match to TRBD2. J was trimmed by 12 bases and V by 2 bases; bases with no gene match: 14. Germline CDR1 GTSNPN, CDR2 SVGIG (reference sequence). The CDR3 consists of 14 residues. Supplemented by reference TRBV30 and TRBJ2-7, the full variable domain reads SQTIHQWPATLVQPVGSPLSLECTVEGTSNPNLYWYRQAAGRGLQLLFYSVGIGQISSEVPQNLSASRPQDRQFILSSKKLLLSDSGFYLCAWSHPQGLARWYFGPGTRLTVT.

This chain uses TRBV19 with TRBJ2-3; D is perhaps TRBD2 (7 bases). Trimming shortened V by 7 bases and J by 0 bases, and 23 bases separated the two germline ends. The V gene's germline CDR1 is LNHDA and CDR2 SQIVND (reference sequence). The CDR3 extends over 18 amino acids. As DNA, the CDR3 is TGTGCCAGTACCCACCTAGGGGGGGGACTCCCTAGCACAGATACGCAGTATTTT. It codes for CASTHLGGGLPSTDTQYF.

The chain is built from TRBV7-2 and TRBJ2-5; D is ambiguous. V dropped 1 base and J dropped 4 bases, with 7 bases sitting between them. Germline CDR1 reads SGHTA; CDR2 reads FQGNSA. The CDR3 contains 13 residues. CDR3 nucleotide sequence: TGTGCCAGCAGCTTAGGATCCCCAGAGACCCAGTACTTC. Amino acid sequence: CASSLGSPETQYF.

The chain combines TRBV7-2 with TRBJ2-3; 8 bases agree with TRBD2. Trimming took 5 bases from V and 2 from J; bases not matched to a gene: 9. The CDR3 is 16 amino acids. CDR1 SGHTA and CDR2 FQGNSA come from the germline V gene. The CDR3 reads CASSANNGGATDTQYF. The CDR3 DNA reads as TGTGCCAGCAGCGCCAACAACGGGGGGGCCACAGATACGCAGTATTTT.

This clonotype was observed a few times. The chain links TRBV29-1 to TRBJ2-3; D is ambiguous. The CDR3 is made up of 13 amino acids. Germline V lookup: CDR1 SQVTM, CDR2 ANQGSEA. V was clipped by 4 bases and J by 5 bases, with 13 bases between them. CDR3 residues: CSVAGRNRDTQYF. Here the CDR3 DNA reads TGCAGCGTTGCCGGCCGAAACAGAGATACGCAGTATTTT.

This clonotype was detected only a few times. This chain connects TRBV2 to TRBJ1-3; D is uncertain. CDR1 is SNHLY, CDR2 FYNNEI, per germline. V dropped 2 bases and J dropped 0 bases, with 11 bases sitting between them. This CDR3 region has 16 residues. The CDR3 protein is CASSEKSANSGNTIYF. The CDR3 DNA follows: TGTGCCAGCAGTGAAAAGTCAGCCAACTCTGGAAACACCATATATTTT.

This clonotype was counted only a few times. The chain has TRBV9 and TRBJ1-1; D gene ambiguous. This CDR3 comprises 13 residues. The germline V gene has CDR1 SGDLS and CDR2 YYNGEE. With 3 bases removed from V and 0 bases from J, the gap between germline ends came to 6 bases. CDR3 DNA sequence: TGTGCCAGCAGCGCATCGGTGAACACTGAAGCTTTCTTT. Translating it yields CASSASVNTEAFF.

This clonotype came up many times. The gene calls are TRBV2 and TRBJ2-1; D may be TRBD2 (6 bases). From germline, CDR1 is SNHLY and CDR2 FYNNEI. The CDR3 runs to 17 residues. V was trimmed by 5 bases and J by 6 bases, leaving 23 bases between them. The CDR3 sequence is CASSPYWRDGNVNEQFF. DNA for the CDR3: TGTGCCAGCAGTCCGTATTGGCGGGACGGCAATGTCAATGAGCAGTTCTTC.

This clonotype was picked up a small number of times. This chain connects TRBV4-2 to TRBJ2-1, with 8 bases matching TRBD2. Germline CDR1 and CDR2: LGHNA and YNFKEQ. The V segment lost 0 bases and the J segment 6 bases; nucleotides outside the gene matches: 13. This CDR3 comprises 18 residues. The CDR3 bases are TGTGCCAGCAGCCAAGATGGGTTGTGGGGACTAGGGTCCAATGAGCAGTTCTTC. This encodes CASSQDGLWGLGSNEQFF.

This clonotype was counted at least ten times. V usage is TRBV3-1 and J usage is TRBJ1-5, with TRBD1 identical over 8 bases. The CDR3 extends over 13 amino acids. Per germline, CDR1 LGHDT and CDR2 YNNKEL (reference sequence). J lost 7 bases, V lost 3 bases, and 2 bases had no gene match. DNA of the CDR3: TGTGCCAGCAGCCAGCAGGGGGCCCAGCCCCAGCATTTT. The encoded protein is CASSQQGAQPQHF.

In its sample, this clonotype was seen a few times. This chain links TRBV5-8 with TRBJ2-5, with 9 positions matching TRBD2. The germline CDR1 and CDR2 sequences are SGHTS and YDEGEE. Unmatched junction bases numbered 10, after V lost 0 bases and J lost 4 bases. The CDR3 runs to 17 residues. The CDR3 nucleotides read TGTGCCAGCAGCTTGGCCCTGCGGGGGGGGAAGAGAGAGACCCAGTACTTC. Amino acids: CASSLALRGGKRETQYF.